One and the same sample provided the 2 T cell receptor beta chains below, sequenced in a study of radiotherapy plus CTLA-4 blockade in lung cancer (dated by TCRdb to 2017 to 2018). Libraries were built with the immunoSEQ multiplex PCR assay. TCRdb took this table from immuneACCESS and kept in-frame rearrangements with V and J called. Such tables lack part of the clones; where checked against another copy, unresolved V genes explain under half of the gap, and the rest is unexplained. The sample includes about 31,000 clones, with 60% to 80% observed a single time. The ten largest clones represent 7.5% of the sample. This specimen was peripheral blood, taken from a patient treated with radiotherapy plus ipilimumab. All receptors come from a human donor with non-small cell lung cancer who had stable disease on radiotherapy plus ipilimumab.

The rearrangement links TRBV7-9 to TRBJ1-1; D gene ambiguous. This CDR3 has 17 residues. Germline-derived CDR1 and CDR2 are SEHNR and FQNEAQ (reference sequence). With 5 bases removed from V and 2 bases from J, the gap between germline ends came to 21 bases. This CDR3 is CASSPLSIEAFNTEAFF. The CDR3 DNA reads TGTGCCAGCAGCCCTCTCTCAATCGAAGCCTTCAACACTGAAGCTTTCTTT.

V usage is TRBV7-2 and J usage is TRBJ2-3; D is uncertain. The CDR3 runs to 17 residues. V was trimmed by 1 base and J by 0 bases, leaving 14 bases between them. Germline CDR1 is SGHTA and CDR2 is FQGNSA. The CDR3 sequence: CASSLVRQLISTDTQYF. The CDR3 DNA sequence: TGTGCCAGCAGCTTAGTGAGGCAGCTTATTAGCACAGATACGCAGTATTTT.